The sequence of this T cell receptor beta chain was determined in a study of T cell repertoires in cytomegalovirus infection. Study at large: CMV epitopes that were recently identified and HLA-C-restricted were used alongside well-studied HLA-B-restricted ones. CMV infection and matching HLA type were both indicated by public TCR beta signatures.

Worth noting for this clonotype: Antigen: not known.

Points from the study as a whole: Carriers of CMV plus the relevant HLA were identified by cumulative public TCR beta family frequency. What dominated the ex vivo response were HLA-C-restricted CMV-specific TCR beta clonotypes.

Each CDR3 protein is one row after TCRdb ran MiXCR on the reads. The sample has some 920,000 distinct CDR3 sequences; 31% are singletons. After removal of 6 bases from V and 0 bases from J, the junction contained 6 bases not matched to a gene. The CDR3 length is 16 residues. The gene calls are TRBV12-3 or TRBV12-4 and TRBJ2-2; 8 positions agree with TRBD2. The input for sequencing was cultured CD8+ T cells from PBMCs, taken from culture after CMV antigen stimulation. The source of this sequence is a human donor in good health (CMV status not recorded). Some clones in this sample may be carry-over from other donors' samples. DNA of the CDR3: TGTGCCAGCAGGCCGGGAGGGGGGTCGAACACCGGGGAGCTGTTTTTT. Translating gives CASRPGGGSNTGELFF.